A single sample is the source of the 13 T cell receptor beta chains below, sequenced in a study of cytotoxic CD8 clonotypes in ibrutinib-treated CLL. The assay was immunoSEQ multiplex PCR, and TCRdb's table has in-frame clones only and misses some. Here the sample spans about 80,000 clones, roughly 77% being singletons. The source was PBMCs, collected after 12 months of ibrutinib treatment. The receptors shown here come from a human donor with chronic lymphocytic leukemia.

This clone was detected ten times or more. V gene TRBV7-2 combines with J gene TRBJ2-7, with D tentatively TRBD1 (5 bases). V shed 5 bases and J shed 5 bases, with 19 bases lying between them. Germline CDR1 and CDR2: SGHTA and FQGNSA. This CDR3 comprises 15 residues. The chain's CDR3 is CASSLDWSRANEQYF. The CDR3 DNA sequence: TGTGCCAGCAGCCTAGACTGGTCCAGGGCCAACGAGCAGTACTTC. Drawing the rest from reference TRBV7-2 and TRBJ2-7, the complete variable domain is GAGVSQSPSNKVTEKGKDVELRCDPISGHTALYWYRQSLGQGLEFLIYFQGNSAPDKSGLPSDRFSAERTGGSVSTLTIQRTQQEDSAVYLCASSLDWSRANEQYFGPGTRLTVT.

CDR3 residues: CASSFGGSPDTQYF. Here the CDR3 DNA reads TGTGCCAGCAGCTTTGGTGGTAGCCCAGATACGCAGTATTTT. The chain recombines TRBV5-8 with TRBJ2-3; D gene uncertain. The V gene lost 2 bases and the J gene lost 4 bases, with 11 bases spanning the gap. This CDR3 spans 14 amino acids. Germline V gives CDR1 SGHTS, CDR2 YDEGEE.

The rearrangement joins TRBV7-8 to TRBJ1-2; 7 bases map to TRBD1. Germline CDR1 is SGHVS and CDR2 is FQNEAQ. The CDR3 is 14 amino acids. V lost 5 bases and J lost 4; bases outside the gene matches: 7. In DNA, the CDR3 is TGTGCCAGCAGCCCTCTTAGGACAGGCTATGGCTACACCTTC. This sequence encodes CASSPLRTGYGYTF.

CDR3: CASSLWRGEQFF. CDR3 nucleotides: TGTGCCAGCAGTTTGTGGCGGGGTGAGCAGTTCTTC. V is TRBV28 and J is TRBJ2-1, with D possibly TRBD2 on 6 matching bases. The germline V gene has CDR1 MDHEN and CDR2 SYDVKM. V lost 3 bases to trimming and J lost 9 bases, with 9 bases between them. The CDR3 extends over 12 amino acids.

The V gene is TRBV11-2, the J gene TRBJ1-1; the D gene is possibly TRBD1 (5 bases). The ends were cut back, 6 bases at V and 0 bases at J, with 20 bases in the middle. CDR3 length: 17 amino acids. From germline, CDR1 is SGHAT and CDR2 FQNNGV. The CDR3 region has the DNA TGTGCCAGCAGGAAGTTACGGGGGGACCTTCTGAACACTGAAGCTTTCTTT. This translates into CASRKLRGDLLNTEAFF. Combining the CDR3 with reference TRBV11-2 and TRBJ1-1 gives the whole variable domain EAGVAQSPRYKIIEKRQSVAFWCNPISGHATLYWYQQILGQGPKLLIQFQNNGVVDDSQLPKDRFSAERLKGVDSTLKIQPAKLEDSAVYLCASRKLRGDLLNTEAFFGQGTRLTVV.

The chain combines TRBV6-5 with TRBJ2-3; D is perhaps TRBD2 (6 bases). Germline CDR1 and CDR2: MNHEY and SVGAGI. The CDR3 covers 13 residues. Trimming removed 8 bases at V and 5 bases at J, with 14 bases between. CDR3 DNA sequence: TGTGCCAGCTCCCCGGAGGGCCAAGATACGCAGTATTTT. Encoded protein: CASSPEGQDTQYF.

The J gene is TRBJ1-4, the V gene TRBV16; D may be TRBD1 (5 bases). Germline V gene lookup returns CDR1 KGHSY and CDR2 FQNENV. The CDR3 extends over 14 amino acids. The germline V and J ends were trimmed by 4 bases and 8 bases, with 14 bases remaining between them. CDR3 in amino acids: CASSRGGLVEKLFF. The CDR3 nucleotides read TGTGCCAGCAGCCGCGGGGGGTTGGTCGAAAAACTGTTTTTT.

The chain carries TRBV7-7 and TRBJ2-1; the match to TRBD2 covers 7 bases. Germline V gene data show CDR1 as SSHAT and CDR2 as FNYEAQ (reference sequence). The CDR3 totals 17 residues. V shed 5 bases, J shed 0 bases, and the junction held 10 bases outside the gene matches. The DNA for the CDR3 is TGTGCCAGCAGCCCGATCGCAGCGGGAAGCTCCTACAATGAGCAGTTCTTC. Its protein is CASSPIAAGSSYNEQFF.

The chain has TRBV10-3 and TRBJ2-1, with 11 bases fitting TRBD1. The V and J ends lost 6 bases and 7 bases, in that order; junction bases with no gene match: 5. The CDR3 consists of 14 residues. The V gene's germline CDR1 is ENHRY and CDR2 SYGVKD. CDR3 DNA sequence: TGTGCCATCAGGGCGGGACAGGGGGTAAATGAGCAGTTCTTC. It specifies CAIRAGQGVNEQFF.

V and J are TRBV9 and TRBJ1-6; no clear D gene. Germline V gene data show CDR1 as SGDLS and CDR2 as YYNGEE. V lost 3 bases and J 6 bases, leaving 7 bases between the germline ends. This CDR3 region has 13 residues. CDR3 protein: CASSEGPNSPLHF. The CDR3 region has the DNA TGTGCCAGCAGCGAGGGCCCTAATTCACCCCTCCACTTT.

The CDR3 reads CSAFPRGLDYNEQFF. The CDR3 DNA sequence: TGCAGCGCTTTCCCCAGGGGGCTAGACTACAATGAGCAGTTCTTC. The chain couples TRBV29-1 to TRBJ2-1, with TRBD1 matching 8 bases. The junction had 11 bases not matched to a gene; V was cut back by 7 bases and J by 3 bases. The germline V gene has CDR1 SQVTM and CDR2 ANQGSEA. The CDR3 has 15 amino acids.

The rearrangement uses TRBV7-2 and TRBJ2-6; D uncertain. Germline V gives CDR1 SGHTA, CDR2 FQGNSA. The CDR3 loop spans 13 amino acids. Between the trimmed V and J ends, which lost 5 bases and 2 bases, there was a span of 4 bases. CDR3 DNA sequence: TGTGCCAGCAGCCCGACTGGGGCCAACGTCCTGACTTTC. Translating it yields CASSPTGANVLTF.

In the case of this clone: One end of the junction fails to match germline, which may point to a read error. The chain combines TRBV7-7 with TRBJ2-7, with 7 bases that match TRBD1. Looked up from germline, CDR1 is SSHAT and CDR2 is FNYEAQ (reference sequence). The CDR3 length is 15 residues. DNA of the CDR3: TGTGCTAGCAGCGCGACCGGGACAGCGGTTTCCGAGCAGTACTTC. This translates into CASSATGTAVSEQYF.